This entry lists 18 T cell receptor beta chains sequenced from one sample in a study of shared clonotypes between healthy human individuals. Using immunoSEQ multiplex PCR, the repertoire was profiled, and TCRdb retains in-frame clones only, with some absent. The sample includes some 1,900,000 clones, roughly 95% of them seen just once. The naive CD8 population came from CD45RO-negative cells selected for CCR7, without terminally differentiated effector memory CD45RA+ cells. Sequenced input: naive CD8+ T cells sorted from blood. The receptors come from a man between 18 and 35 years old in good health.

V usage is TRBV29-1 and J usage is TRBJ2-6, with 10 bases lining up with TRBD2. The CDR3 has 15 residues. V shed 5 bases, J shed 3 bases, and the junction held 4 bases outside the gene matches. CDR1 SQVTM and CDR2 ANQGSEA come from the germline V gene. This CDR3 is CSVRGTSDGANVLTF. CDR3 in DNA: TGCAGCGTTCGCGGGACTAGCGATGGGGCCAACGTCCTGACTTTC.

V gene TRBV5-8 combines with J gene TRBJ2-7, with D uncertain. Germline V gene lookup returns CDR1 SGHTS and CDR2 YDEGEE. V was clipped by 2 bases and J by 5 bases, with 14 bases between them. The CDR3 totals 14 residues. The CDR3 nucleotides read TGTGCCAGCAGCTTTTCGATGGGATTCAACGAGCAGTACTTC. This translates into CASSFSMGFNEQYF.

This rearrangement joins TRBV7-9 to TRBJ1-3; possibly TRBD1 for D (6 bases). V was trimmed by 8 bases and J by 8 bases, leaving 25 bases between them. Germline V gives CDR1 SEHNR, CDR2 FQNEAQ (reference sequence). The CDR3 is 16 residues long. The CDR3, as DNA: TGTGCCAGCGAGGAGGAACAGGGACCTCTAGGGGACACCATATATTTT. This sequence encodes CASEEEQGPLGDTIYF.

The chain combines TRBV19 with TRBJ2-7; 7 bases agree with TRBD1. The CDR3 covers 14 residues. V trimming: 1 base; J trimming: 5 bases; junction bases outside the gene matches: 5. Germline V CDR1 and CDR2: LNHDA, SQIVND (reference sequence). CDR3 amino acids: CASSIGATGNEQYF. CDR3 coding DNA: TGTGCCAGTAGTATAGGTGCGACAGGGAACGAGCAGTACTTC. The full variable domain, with the rest looked up from reference TRBV19 and TRBJ2-7, is DGGITQSPKYLFRKEGQNVTLSCEQNLNHDAMYWYRQDPGQGLRLIYYSQIVNDFQKGDIAEGYSVSREKKESFPLTVTSAQKNPTAFYLCASSIGATGNEQYFGPGTRLTVT.

V is TRBV2 and J is TRBJ1-1, with D perhaps matching TRBD1 (5 bases). V lost 6 bases and J lost 11, with 19 bases in between. This CDR3 spans 13 amino acids. Germline values: CDR1 SNHLY, CDR2 FYNNEI. The CDR3 is CASSATTVPGAFF. The CDR3 DNA sequence: TGTGCCAGCAGCGCTACGACAGTCCCAGGCGCTTTCTTT.

The V gene is TRBV7-8, the J gene TRBJ2-5; 9 bases agree with TRBD1. V lost 5 bases and J lost 1; bases outside the gene matches: 5. Germline assignment: CDR1 SGHVS and CDR2 FQNEAQ. The CDR3 loop spans 15 amino acids. The CDR3 sequence is CASSARDRVQETQYF. The CDR3 DNA sequence: TGTGCCAGCAGCGCCCGGGACAGGGTCCAAGAGACCCAGTACTTC.

The chain links TRBV9 to TRBJ2-6, with D perhaps TRBD2 (6 bases). Germline V gene sequence: CDR1 SGDLS, CDR2 YYNGEE. The CDR3 loop spans 21 amino acids. V gave up 2 bases and J gave up 4 bases, with 28 bases separating them. This chain's CDR3 is CASSVGLGVGTLTPGANVLTF. The DNA for the CDR3 is TGTGCCAGCAGCGTCGGTTTAGGGGTCGGGACTCTAACTCCCGGGGCCAACGTCCTGACTTTC.

This rearrangement joins TRBV10-3 to TRBJ1-5; TRBD1 agrees at 10 bases. V shed 0 bases, J shed 6 bases, and the junction held 2 bases outside the gene matches. The CDR3 covers 15 residues. Germline V gives CDR1 ENHRY, CDR2 SYGVKD. CDR3 region: CAISESTGGLQPQHF. CDR3 coding DNA: TGTGCCATCAGTGAGTCGACAGGGGGCCTTCAGCCCCAGCATTTT.

This rearrangement joins TRBV30 to TRBJ2-7; 9 bases match TRBD1. V shed 4 bases, J shed 2 bases, and the junction held 9 bases outside the gene matches. The CDR3 has 15 residues. Germline assignment: CDR1 GTSNPN and CDR2 SVGIG (reference sequence). This CDR3 reads CAWNNAGQGTYEQYF. CDR3 sequence (DNA): TGTGCCTGGAATAACGCGGGACAGGGAACCTACGAGCAGTACTTC. Using reference TRBV30 and TRBJ2-7 for the parts outside the CDR3, the full variable domain is SQTIHQWPATLVQPVGSPLSLECTVEGTSNPNLYWYRQAAGRGLQLLFYSVGIGQISSEVPQNLSASRPQDRQFILSSKKLLLSDSGFYLCAWNNAGQGTYEQYFGPGTRLTVT.

Turning to this clone: Other DNA sequences in the sample encode the same CDR3. The V gene is TRBV5-6, the J gene TRBJ2-5; D gene unclear. Deletions cut 4 bases from V and 3 bases from J, with 10 bases between. The length of the CDR3 is 13 residues. The V gene's germline CDR1 is SGHDT and CDR2 YYEEEE. CDR3 sequence reads: CASSPPSEETQYF. In DNA form, the CDR3 reads TGTGCCAGCAGCCCCCCCTCGGAAGAGACCCAGTACTTC.

The gene calls are TRBV4-3 and TRBJ2-2, with 11 bases that match TRBD2. The CDR3 contains 17 residues. With V trimmed by 4 bases and J by 4 bases, 8 bases remained unmatched. Germline loops: CDR1 LGHNA, CDR2 YSLEER. The CDR3 bases are TGCGCCAGCAGCCCCTTTGTAGCGGGAGGGAGCACCGGGGAGCTGTTTTTT. Its translation: CASSPFVAGGSTGELFF.

The gene calls are TRBV4-3 and TRBJ1-1; D gene unclear. The V gene's germline CDR1 is LGHNA and CDR2 YSLEER. CDR3 size: 14 residues. V gave up 4 bases and J gave up 5 bases, with 14 bases separating them. The CDR3 loop reads CASSPLGVETEAFF. The CDR3 bases are TGCGCCAGCAGCCCCCTAGGAGTGGAGACTGAAGCTTTCTTT.

This rearrangement joins TRBV7-2 to TRBJ1-4; D gene unclear. CDR1 is SGHTA and CDR2 is FQGNSA in the germline V gene. V dropped 1 base and J dropped 8 bases, with 14 bases sitting between them. This CDR3 has 15 residues. The CDR3 sequence: CASSLDFDLGEKLFF. CDR3 bases: TGTGCCAGCAGCTTAGACTTCGACCTGGGGGAAAAACTGTTTTTT.

The chain couples TRBV14 to TRBJ2-3; 7 bases map to TRBD1. Germline values: CDR1 SGHDN, CDR2 FVKESK. The length of the CDR3 is 17 residues. V dropped 0 bases and J dropped 0; count of bases not matched to a gene: 6. CDR3 in amino acids: CASSQDWTGLSTDTQYF. The CDR3 nucleotides read TGTGCCAGCAGCCAAGATTGGACAGGCCTCAGCACAGATACGCAGTATTTT.

A single count supports this clone. The chain joins TRBV5-6 to TRBJ2-1; TRBD1 aligns across 7 bases. This CDR3 region has 13 residues. Germline loops: CDR1 SGHDT, CDR2 YYEEEE. Trimming cost V 0 bases and J 10 bases; bases outside gene matches: 4. This CDR3 is CASSLGDSPEQFF. The CDR3 DNA reads TGTGCCAGCAGCTTGGGGGACAGTCCCGAGCAGTTCTTC.

J is TRBJ2-1 and V is TRBV28; 11 positions agree with TRBD2. V lost 6 bases, J lost 1 base, and 8 bases stayed unmatched. Per the germline V gene, CDR1 is MDHEN and CDR2 is SYDVKM. CDR3 length: 17 amino acids. The CDR3: CASRAVLAGGSYNEQFF. CDR3 coding DNA: TGTGCCAGCAGAGCGGTGTTAGCGGGGGGGTCCTACAATGAGCAGTTCTTC.

The chain combines TRBV27 with TRBJ1-5; the D is unclear. V gave up 0 bases and J gave up 7 bases, with 13 bases separating them. Germline CDR1 is MNHEY and CDR2 is SMNVEV (reference sequence). There are 15 residues in the CDR3. DNA of the CDR3: TGTGCCAGCAGTTTATCAAAGGGTTTCATACAGCCCCAGCATTTT. Translation gives CASSLSKGFIQPQHF.

This chain joins TRBV6-6 and TRBJ2-7, with a weak D call TRBD1 (5 bases). The germline V gene encodes CDR1 MNHNY and CDR2 SVGAGI (reference sequence). The CDR3 is made up of 14 amino acids. V was cut by 2 bases and J by 5 bases, with 13 bases left in between. This CDR3 reads CASSYRGDLDEQYF. The CDR3 DNA reads as TGTGCCAGCAGTTACAGGGGCGACCTAGACGAGCAGTACTTC.